This T cell receptor beta chain emerged from a study of Ad26.COV2.S vaccination and SARS-CoV-2 variants. At the level of the study: Vaccine-arm donor from the placebo-controlled COV1001 Ad26.COV2.S trial. Study-wide results and limits: Breadth of non-spike TCRs did not differ between vaccinees and placebo recipients.

Indicated treatment: 19 received Ad26.COV2.S at low or high dose, single or two shots; about 5 received placebo; per-sample allocation not given. The samples were gathered on day 63 after the first injection of vaccine or placebo. About this clone itself: No antigen is known for it.

The method was immunoSEQ multiplex PCR; TCRdb's version includes in-frame clones alone and lacks a portion of them. The sample records approximately 400,000 clones, 83% being singletons. Trimming removed 6 bases at V and 7 bases at J, with 13 bases between. The CDR3 has 14 residues. Looked up from germline, CDR1 is MNHEY and CDR2 is SMNVEV (reference sequence). This TCR was recovered from a person aged 18-60 years who received the Ad26.COV2.S COVID-19 vaccine or a placebo. The chain recombines TRBV27 with TRBJ1-6, with D maybe TRBD1 (5 bases). The sample here was peripheral blood, taken in a trial of Ad26.COV2.S vaccine versus placebo. The chain's CDR3 is CASRPGLTNSPLHF. CDR3 coding DNA: TGTGCCAGCAGACCGGGACTGACCAATTCACCCCTCCACTTT.